This T cell receptor beta chain appears in the sequencing data of a study of identical twins. The sample holds a few counts of this clonotype. This could be a read error, since a much larger clone is one nucleotide away. V dropped 1 base and J dropped 0 bases, with 10 bases sitting between them. The germline CDR1 and CDR2 sequences are SEHNR and FQNEAQ (reference sequence). The CDR3 contains 16 residues. TCRdb analysed the 5' RACE reads with MiXCR anew, one entry per CDR3 protein. The sample lists 500,000 to 600,000 distinct CDR3 sequences, about 20% occurring once. This sample was also put to use in a study of T cells expressing NK-cell markers. As that study records: Sorted CD3+CD56+NKG2C+, CD3+CD56+NKG2C- and CD3+CD56-NKG2C+ T cells provided the TCR beta repertoires.

The source of this sequence is a woman under 30 in good health. The V and J genes are TRBV7-9 and TRBJ2-1; D possibly matches TRBD1 or TRBD2 (5 bases each). The sequenced material came from CD4+ T cells sorted from blood. The CDR3 nucleotides read TGTGCCAGCAGCTTAGGATGGGGGAGCTCCTACAATGAGCAGTTCTTC. Translation: CASSLGWGSSYNEQFF. The full variable domain, in which reference TRBV7-9 and TRBJ2-1 provide the parts outside the CDR3, is DTGVSQNPRHKITKRGQNVTFRCDPISEHNRLYWYRQTLGQGPEFLTYFQNEAQLEKSRLLSDRFSAERPKGSFSTLEIQRTEQGDSAMYLCASSLGWGSSYNEQFFGPGTRLTVL.